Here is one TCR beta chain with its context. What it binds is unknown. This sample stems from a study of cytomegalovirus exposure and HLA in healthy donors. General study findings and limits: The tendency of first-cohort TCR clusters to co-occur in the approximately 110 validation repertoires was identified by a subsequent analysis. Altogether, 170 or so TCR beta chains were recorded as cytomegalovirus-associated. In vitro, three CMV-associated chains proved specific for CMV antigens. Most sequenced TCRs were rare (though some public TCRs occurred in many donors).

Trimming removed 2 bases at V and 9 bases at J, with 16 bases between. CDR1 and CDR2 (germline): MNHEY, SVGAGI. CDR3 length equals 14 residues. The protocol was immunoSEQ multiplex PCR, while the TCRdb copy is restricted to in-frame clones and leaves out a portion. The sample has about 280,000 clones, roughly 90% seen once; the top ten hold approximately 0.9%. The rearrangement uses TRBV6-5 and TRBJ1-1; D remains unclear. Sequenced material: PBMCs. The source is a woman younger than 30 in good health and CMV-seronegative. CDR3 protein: CASSYGRGSAQAFF. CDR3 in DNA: TGTGCCAGCAGTTACGGGCGCGGGAGCGCCCAAGCTTTCTTT.